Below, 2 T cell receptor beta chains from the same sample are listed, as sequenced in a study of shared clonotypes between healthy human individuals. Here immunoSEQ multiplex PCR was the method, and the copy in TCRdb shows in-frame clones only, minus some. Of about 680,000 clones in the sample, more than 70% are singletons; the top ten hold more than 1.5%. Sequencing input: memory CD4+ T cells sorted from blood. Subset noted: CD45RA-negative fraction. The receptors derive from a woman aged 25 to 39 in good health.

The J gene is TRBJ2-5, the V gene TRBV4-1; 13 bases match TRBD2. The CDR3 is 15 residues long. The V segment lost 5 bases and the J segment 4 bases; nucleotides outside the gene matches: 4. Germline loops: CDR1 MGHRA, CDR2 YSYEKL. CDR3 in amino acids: CASSIGLAGVETQYF. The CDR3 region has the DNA TGCGCCAGCAGCATAGGACTAGCGGGAGTAGAGACCCAGTACTTC.

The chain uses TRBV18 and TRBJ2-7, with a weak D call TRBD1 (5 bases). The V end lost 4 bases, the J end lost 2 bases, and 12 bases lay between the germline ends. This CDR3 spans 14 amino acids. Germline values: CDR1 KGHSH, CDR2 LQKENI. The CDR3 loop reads CASSQDTITYEQYF. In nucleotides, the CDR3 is TGTGCCAGCTCACAGGACACTATTACCTACGAGCAGTACTTC.